The 16 T cell receptor beta chains listed next were all sequenced from one sample in a study of T cell responses to AZD1222 COVID-19 vaccine. Sequencing was performed with immunoSEQ multiplex PCR; in TCRdb, only in-frame clones are kept and a portion is missing. Here the sample spans 200,000 or so clones, around 87% being singletons. The sample here was peripheral blood, taken on day 0 of MenACWY control vaccination. The receptors derive from an adult in good health.

V usage is TRBV4-1 and J usage is TRBJ1-2; no clear D gene. CDR1 and CDR2 (germline): MGHRA, YSYEKL. The CDR3 is 14 residues long. The V and J ends lost 1 base and 1 base respectively, with 7 bases between them. For the CDR3, the DNA is TGCGCCAGCAGCCAAGTAAACAGTAACTATGGCTACACCTTC. This translates into CASSQVNSNYGYTF.

The genes are TRBV5-1 and TRBJ2-7, with TRBD2 matching over 11 bases. This CDR3 region has 15 residues. Trimming at V came to 4 bases and at J to 3 bases, leaving 6 bases not matched to a gene. In germline, CDR1 is SGHRS, CDR2 YFSETQ. The CDR3 reads CASSLTSGTGYEQYF. The CDR3 DNA follows: TGCGCCAGCAGCCTGACTAGCGGGACGGGCTACGAGCAGTACTTC.

This clone was observed a single time. The chain recombines TRBV5-1 with TRBJ2-5; D is uncertain. The CDR3 totals 12 residues. The germline V gene has CDR1 SGHRS and CDR2 YFSETQ. The V end lost 0 bases, the J end lost 0 bases, and 0 bases lay between the germline ends. In nucleotides, the CDR3 is TGCGCCAGCAGCTTGGACCAAGAGACCCAGTACTTC. Translation gives CASSLDQETQYF.

The chain combines TRBV5-8 with TRBJ2-1, with no clear D. V was clipped by 0 bases and J by 10 bases, with 11 bases between them. The CDR3 totals 13 residues. CDR1 is SGHTS, CDR2 YDEGEE, per germline. The CDR3 sequence: CASSLGGNREQFF. The CDR3 DNA reads as TGTGCCAGCAGCTTGGGTGGAAACCGGGAGCAGTTCTTC.

The chain carries TRBV28 and TRBJ2-3; D is undetermined. The CDR3 is 15 residues long. Germline V gives CDR1 MDHEN, CDR2 SYDVKM. The ends were cut back, 1 base at V and 0 bases at J, with 8 bases in the middle. CDR3 bases: TGTGCCAGCAGTTTATATGTGCGGAGCACAGATACGCAGTATTTT. Amino acids: CASSLYVRSTDTQYF.

V and J are TRBV3-1 (or the pseudogene TRBV3-2) and TRBJ1-1; unclear D gene. The CDR3 loop spans 13 amino acids. CDR1 LGHDT and CDR2 YNNKEL come from the germline V gene (reference sequence). V lost 1 base and J lost 0, with 3 bases in between. CDR3 sequence reads: CASSQALNTEAFF. Here the CDR3 DNA reads TGTGCCAGCAGCCAAGCTTTGAACACTGAAGCTTTCTTT.

This chain links TRBV5-1 with TRBJ1-1, with a weak D call TRBD1 (5 bases). Trimming cost V 4 bases and J 2 bases, with 9 bases left between them. The CDR3 runs to 13 residues. In germline, CDR1 is SGHRS, CDR2 YFSETQ. The CDR3 spells CASSGAANTEAFF. In nucleotides, the CDR3 is TGCGCCAGCAGCGGGGCGGCTAACACTGAAGCTTTCTTT.

The sample holds one count of this clone. CDR3 amino acids: CASSLWGGRASTDTQYF. The DNA for the CDR3 is TGTGCCAGCAGCTTGTGGGGCGGGAGGGCTTCTACAGATACGCAGTATTTT. This rearrangement joins TRBV5-4 to TRBJ2-3; TRBD2 agrees at 9 bases. V shed 1 base, J shed 3 bases, and the junction held 9 bases outside the gene matches. Germline-derived CDR1 and CDR2 are SGHNT and YYREEE (reference sequence). CDR3 size: 17 residues.

This clone occurred a few times. The chain links TRBV9 to TRBJ1-1, with 7 nucleotides matching TRBD1. The V segment lost 4 bases and the J segment 0 bases; nucleotides outside the gene matches: 9. This CDR3 comprises 16 residues. Germline CDR1 SGDLS, CDR2 YYNGEE. The CDR3 reads CASSPSGTVVNTEAFF. CDR3 in DNA: TGTGCCAGCAGCCCGAGCGGGACAGTAGTGAACACTGAAGCTTTCTTT.

The V call is TRBV7-3, the J call TRBJ2-1, with a tentative D call TRBD2 (6 bases). The CDR3 has 16 amino acids. V was cut by 1 base and J by 1 base, with 11 bases left in between. From germline, CDR1 is SGHTA and CDR2 FQGTGA. CDR3 sequence: CASSLSGGKSYNEQFF. For the CDR3, the DNA is TGTGCCAGCAGCTTAAGCGGCGGGAAGTCCTACAATGAGCAGTTCTTC.

This chain connects TRBV29-1 to TRBJ1-2; 9 bases are shared with TRBD1. CDR1 SQVTM and CDR2 ANQGSEA come from the germline V gene. V shed 5 bases and J 6 bases; nucleotides not matched to a gene: 4. This CDR3 has 12 amino acids. The CDR3 here is CSVLDRGDGYTF. The CDR3 DNA reads TGCAGCGTTTTGGACAGGGGTGATGGCTACACCTTC.

The V and J genes are TRBV9 and TRBJ2-1; D may be TRBD2 (6 bases). CDR1 and CDR2 from the germline V gene are SGDLS and YYNGEE. The ends were cut back, 4 bases at V and 5 bases at J, with 13 bases in the middle. The CDR3 is made up of 14 amino acids. Here the CDR3 DNA reads TGTGCCAGCAGCCCCAGGGAGGTCCACAATGAGCAGTTCTTC. It is translated as CASSPREVHNEQFF. The whole variable domain, remainder taken from reference TRBV9 and TRBJ2-1, is DSGVTQTPKHLITATGQRVTLRCSPRSGDLSVYWYQQSLDQGLQFLIQYYNGEERAKGNILERFSAQQFPDLHSELNLSSLELGDSALYFCASSPREVHNEQFFGPGTRLTVL.

CDR3 amino acids: CASSSQTGAEWLKLFF. Written as DNA, the CDR3 is TGTGCCAGTAGTAGTCAGACCGGGGCAGAATGGTTAAAACTGTTTTTT. This rearrangement joins TRBV19 to TRBJ1-4; D is perhaps TRBD1 (5 bases). Germline V CDR1 and CDR2: LNHDA, SQIVND (reference sequence). The germline V and J ends were trimmed by 4 bases and 10 bases, with 22 bases remaining between them. The CDR3 has 16 amino acids.

V gene TRBV19 combines with J gene TRBJ2-3; D is possibly TRBD1 or TRBD2 (5 bases each). This CDR3 contains 14 residues. The germline CDR1 and CDR2 sequences are LNHDA and SQIVND (reference sequence). The V end was cut by 3 bases, the J end by 3 bases, with 10 bases between. The CDR3 bases are TGTGCCAGTAGTATTTCGAGGGGTACAGATACGCAGTATTTT. Translating gives CASSISRGTDTQYF.

The CDR3 region is CASSAHWDSYYNEQFF. CDR3 nucleotides: TGTGCCAGCAGCGCTCACTGGGACAGTTACTACAATGAGCAGTTCTTC. The chain links TRBV28 to TRBJ2-1, with TRBD1 identical over 7 bases. Losses at the gene ends were 6 bases for V and 3 bases for J; bases not matched to a gene: 11. Germline-derived CDR1 and CDR2 are MDHEN and SYDVKM. This CDR3 is built from 16 residues.

The chain links TRBV11-1 to TRBJ2-7, with 8 bases matching TRBD2. Germline CDR1 reads SGHAT; CDR2 reads FQDESV (reference sequence). After removal of 0 bases from V and 2 bases from J, the junction contained 12 bases not matched to a gene. The CDR3 runs to 18 residues. The CDR3 reads CASSLAGASGSPAYEQYF. CDR3 nucleotides: TGTGCCAGCAGCTTAGCGGGTGCTAGCGGGTCCCCGGCCTACGAGCAGTACTTC.